The 21 T cell receptor beta chains below come from one sample, sequenced in a study of T cells in women clearing cervical HPV infection. Sequencing was performed with immunoSEQ multiplex PCR; in TCRdb, only in-frame clones are kept and a portion is missing. The listing records about 12,000 clones. The sequenced sample consisted of blood buffy coat. These TCRs come from a woman between 18 and 75 years old with a cervical HPV16 infection that either progressed to CIN3+ or cleared (not recorded which).

Concerning this clone: The read ends 3 residues shy of where the CDR3 ends; the end is completed using the germline J gene. The chain carries TRBV12-3 or TRBV12-4 and TRBJ2-7, with 10 bases fitting TRBD1. The junction had 4 bases not matched to a gene; V was cut back by 6 bases and J by 2 bases. The CDR3 covers 14 residues. CDR3 bases read: TGTGCCAGCAGCGACAGGGGGCGAACCTACGAG. Its translation is CASSDRGRTYE. The entire CDR3 is CASSDRGRTYEQYF.

A note on this clone: Read coverage stops 3 residues before the CDR3 terminus; the germline J gene supplies the remainder. This chain joins TRBV6-2 or TRBV6-3 and TRBJ2-2, with D possibly matching TRBD2 (6 bases). In germline, CDR1 is MNHEY, CDR2 SVGEGT. The CDR3 has 15 residues. CDR3: CASSSGLPMGSPLFF. Incomplete CDR3 DNA: TGTGCCAGCAGTTCGGGACTCCCGATGGGGTCACCG.

For this clone: The read finishes 3 residues shy of the CDR3 end, and the germline J gene is used to complete it. V gene TRBV2 combines with J gene TRBJ2-3; 13 bases align to TRBD2. With 7 bases clipped from V and 0 bases from J, the junction kept 7 bases outside the gene matches. This CDR3 spans 17 amino acids. The germline V gene encodes CDR1 SNHLY and CDR2 FYNNEI. The CDR3 region is CASNGLAGDVSTDTQYF. CDR3 bases read: TGTGCCAGCAACGGACTAGCGGGGGATGTGAGCACAGATACG.

In regard to this clone: The read finishes 3 residues shy of the CDR3 end, and the germline J gene is used to complete it. The V gene is TRBV30, the J gene TRBJ2-3; a weak D match, TRBD1 (6 bases). This CDR3 spans 15 amino acids. V was pared by 2 bases and J by 0 bases, with 12 bases between. Looked up from germline, CDR1 is GTSNPN and CDR2 is SVGIG (reference sequence). The DNA read from the CDR3 is TGTGCCTGGAGTCCCGGGACACCTAGCACAGATACG. Translating it yields CAWSPGTPSTDT. The entire CDR3 protein reads CAWSPGTPSTDTQYF.

Note on this clone: The read ends 3 residues early relative to the CDR3; the germline J gene fills the gap. The chain links TRBV7-9 to TRBJ2-3, with TRBD1 matching over 8 bases. The germline CDR1 and CDR2 sequences are SEHNR and FQNEAQ (reference sequence). Trimming removed 2 bases from V and 5 bases from J; junction bases left unmatched: 6. The CDR3 loop spans 15 amino acids. The DNA read from the CDR3 is TGTGCCAGCAGCTTAACAGGGGGAGTCAGAGATACG. Protein sequence: CASSLTGGVRDT. The entire CDR3 protein is CASSLTGGVRDTQYF.

Worth noting for this clone: The sequence runs out 3 residues before the end of the CDR3; the remainder is reconstructed from the germline J gene. V gene TRBV6-2 or TRBV6-3 combines with J gene TRBJ1-5; 7 bases are a match to TRBD1. The CDR3 has 16 amino acids. Germline CDR1 reads MNHEY; CDR2 reads SVGEGT. V lost 1 base and J lost 0; bases outside the gene matches: 3. The DNA read from the CDR3 is TGTGCCAGCAGTTACTTGACAGGGACTAGCAATCAGCCC. The encoded protein is CASSYLTGTSNQP. In full, the CDR3 is CASSYLTGTSNQPQHF.

Worth noting for this clone: The CDR3 end falls 3 residues outside the read, so it is completed with the germline J gene. This chain connects TRBV6-2 or TRBV6-3 to TRBJ1-6, with 10 bases that match TRBD1. The ends lost 2 bases at V and 8 bases at J; junction bases unmatched: 3. The CDR3 has 15 amino acids. From germline, CDR1 is MNHEY and CDR2 SVGEGT. This CDR3 is CASSYVTGGDSPLHF. Incomplete CDR3 DNA: TGTGCCAGCAGTTACGTGACAGGGGGCGATTCACCC.

Details on this clone: With the read ending 3 residues before the CDR3 end, the germline J gene is used to fill in that end. The same CDR3 also results from other DNA sequences found in this sample. V usage is TRBV2 and J usage is TRBJ1-2, with 8 positions matching TRBD1. Per germline, CDR1 SNHLY and CDR2 FYNNEI. The CDR3 loop spans 14 amino acids. The CDR3 is CASSEPGQVDDYTF. Incomplete CDR3 DNA: TGTGCCAGCAGTGAACCGGGACAGGTGGACGAC.

On this clone: The read ends 3 residues shy of where the CDR3 ends; the end is completed using the germline J gene. The chain employs TRBV19 and TRBJ1-5, with a weak D call TRBD1 (6 bases). This CDR3 has 16 residues. V lost 5 bases and J lost 0, with 14 bases in between. CDR1 and CDR2 (germline): LNHDA, SQIVND (reference sequence). CDR3 amino acids: CASSPVQGHSNQPQHF. The DNA read from the CDR3 is TGTGCCAGTAGTCCTGTCCAGGGACATAGCAATCAGCCC. Full variable domain (rest looked up from reference TRBV19 and TRBJ1-5): DGGITQSPKYLFRKEGQNVTLSCEQNLNHDAMYWYRQDPGQGLRLIYYSQIVNDFQKGDIAEGYSVSREKKESFPLTVTSAQKNPTAFYLCASSPVQGHSNQPQHFGDGTRLSIL.

Worth noting for this clone: The read ends 3 residues before the CDR3 terminus; that terminus is restored from the germline J gene. This sequence joins TRBV20-1 and TRBJ2-4; 7 bases match TRBD1. The ends lost 0 bases at V and 4 bases at J; junction bases unmatched: 0. Germline assignment: CDR1 DFQATT and CDR2 SNEGSKA (reference sequence). The CDR3 is made up of 13 amino acids. The CDR3 region is CSAREGQKNIQYF. The sequenced part of the CDR3 DNA is TGCAGTGCTAGAGAGGGACAGAAAAACATT.

About this clone: Read coverage stops 3 residues before the CDR3 terminus; the germline J gene supplies the remainder. This chain uses TRBV20-1 with TRBJ2-7, with 9 bases lining up with TRBD1. This CDR3 contains 13 residues. CDR1 DFQATT and CDR2 SNEGSKA come from the germline V gene (reference sequence). Losses at the gene ends were 5 bases for V and 2 bases for J; bases not matched to a gene: 4. The CDR3 region is CSASGTGTYEQYF. Partial CDR3 DNA: TGCAGTGCTTCCGGGACAGGGACCTACGAG.

Notes on this clone: The sequence runs out 3 residues before the end of the CDR3; the remainder is reconstructed from the germline J gene. This sequence joins TRBV5-1 and TRBJ1-2; TRBD1 matches 7 bases. The germline V gene encodes CDR1 SGHRS and CDR2 YFSETQ. The CDR3 covers 16 residues. CDR3 loop: CASSENSRDRYRGYTF. CDR3 bases read: TGCGCCAGCAGCGAGAACTCTAGGGACAGATATAGGGGC.

Comments on this clone: The read terminates 3 residues ahead of where the CDR3 ends, so the germline J gene completes it. The chain is built from TRBV19 and TRBJ1-4, with D possibly matching TRBD1 (5 bases). The CDR3 is made up of 15 amino acids. Germline V gene data show CDR1 as LNHDA and CDR2 as SQIVND (reference sequence). The sequenced part of the CDR3 DNA is TGTGCCAGTACCGGGGGGGACTCTGGGGCCAACGTA. This codes for CASTGGDSGANV. The entire CDR3 reads CASTGGDSGANVLFF.

A note on this clone: The CDR3 goes on 3 residues after the read ends, and that part is filled in from the germline J gene. The rearrangement links TRBV6-2 or TRBV6-3 to TRBJ2-4; 9 bases match TRBD1. CDR1 is MNHEY and CDR2 is SVGEGT in the germline V gene. The CDR3 spans 14 residues. The trim removed 7 bases at V and 8 bases at J, leaving 9 bases unmatched. CDR3 bases read: TGTGCCAGCAAAACAAACCGGGACAGGGACATT. It yields the protein CASKTNRDRDI. The full CDR3 protein is CASKTNRDRDIQYF.

A word on this clone: The read falls 3 residues short of the CDR3 end, and the missing part is taken from the germline J gene. The chain has TRBV6-2 or TRBV6-3 and TRBJ1-3; TRBD1 matches 8 bases. The CDR3 is 15 residues long. Per germline, CDR1 MNHEY and CDR2 SVGEGT. The ends lost 6 bases at V and 0 bases at J; junction bases unmatched: 4. CDR3 sequence reads: CASRRQGSSGNTIYF. The CDR3 DNA, read in part, is TGTGCCAGCAGACGACAGGGGAGCTCTGGAAACACC.

Regarding this clone: The read ends 3 residues shy of where the CDR3 ends; the end is completed using the germline J gene. V is TRBV19 and J is TRBJ1-4, with 7 bases lining up with TRBD1. With 5 bases clipped from V and 8 bases from J, the junction kept 8 bases outside the gene matches. Germline CDR1 is LNHDA and CDR2 is SQIVND (reference sequence). The CDR3 loop spans 14 amino acids. The sequenced part of the CDR3 DNA is TGTGCCAGTAGTCCTGGACAGGTACAGGAAAAA. It translates to CASSPGQVQEK. The full CDR3 protein is CASSPGQVQEKLFF.

Concerning this clone: From the germline J gene comes the end of the CDR3, since the read stops 3 residues before it. The V and J genes are TRBV25-1 and TRBJ1-2; D is unclear. Germline CDR1 is MGHDK and CDR2 is SYGVNS. The CDR3 contains 11 residues. The CDR3 spells CASGLGQGYTF. The CDR3 bases that were read are TGTGCCAGCGGGCTTGGGCAAGGC.

A word on this clone: Read data end 3 residues before the CDR3 end; the end is taken from the germline J gene. This chain links TRBV30 with TRBJ1-6; tentatively, D is TRBD1 (6 bases). This CDR3 has 14 residues. Looked up from germline, CDR1 is GTSNPN and CDR2 is SVGIG (reference sequence). Trimming removed 0 bases from V and 8 bases from J, with 11 bases in between. The CDR3 DNA, read in part, is TGTGCCTGGAGTGTACAACAGGGAGATTCACCC. Its translation: CAWSVQQGDSP. From start to end, the CDR3 is CAWSVQQGDSPLHF.

About this clone itself: The read terminates 3 residues before the CDR3 end, so the remaining end is supplied by the germline J gene. This chain connects TRBV11-2 to TRBJ2-2; 9 nucleotides agree with TRBD1. Germline V gene data show CDR1 as SGHAT and CDR2 as FQNNGV. CDR3 length equals 15 residues. This CDR3 is CASSITGTGSEKLFF. Partial CDR3 DNA: TGTGCCAGCAGCATCACCGGGACAGGGAGTGAAAAG.

In regard to this clone: The read comes to an end 3 residues before the CDR3 does, leaving the germline J gene to fill in the end. This rearrangement joins TRBV6-2 or TRBV6-3 to TRBJ2-5, with 7 bases matching TRBD2. V gave up 6 bases and J gave up 4 bases; unmatched junction bases: 11. Germline values: CDR1 MNHEY, CDR2 SVGEGT. There are 15 residues in the CDR3. The CDR3 loop reads CASSPVRSGGETQYF. CDR3 DNA, as far as it was read: TGTGCCAGCAGCCCCGTCCGTTCGGGGGGAGAGACC.

CDR3 in amino acids: CASRRTSGGPVETQYF. CDR3 bases read: TGCGCCAGCCGCCGGACTAGCGGGGGGCCAGTAGAGACC. V usage is TRBV23-1 and J usage is TRBJ2-5; 14 bases align to TRBD2. The read halts 3 residues ahead of the CDR3 end, with the missing end drawn from the germline J gene. TRBV23-1 is flagged as an ORF with uncertain function. J was trimmed by 4 bases and V by 8 bases; bases with no gene match: 9. The CDR3 extends over 16 amino acids.